This record concerns one T cell receptor beta chain sequence. The antigen remains unidentified. The record originates from a study of T cells after yellow fever vaccination. MiXCR, run by TCRdb on the 5' RACE reads, gives a single entry per CDR3 protein. The sample has about 360,000 distinct CDR3 sequences; roughly 6.1% are singletons. After removal of 7 bases from V and 7 bases from J, the junction contained 18 bases not matched to a gene. Germline V gene lookup returns CDR1 SGHNT and CDR2 YYREEE (reference sequence). The CDR3 extends over 16 amino acids. General study results and limits: A large majority of primary-vaccination clones showed up again after the booster (approximately 96% CD4, around 90% CD8).

Sequenced material: PBMCs, taken 5 days after the yellow fever booster vaccination. The TCR originated in a man aged 25-45 years who received the YFV17D yellow fever vaccine. The V and J genes are TRBV5-4 and TRBJ2-7; 9 bases line up with TRBD1. CDR3 sequence (DNA): TGTGCCAGCTCCCCTGAAGGGGGGACAGGGTCTGGGGAGCAGTACTTC. It codes for CASSPEGGTGSGEQYF.